This T cell receptor beta chain was recorded in a study of blood T cell repertoires in COVID-19. Sequencing was performed with immunoSEQ multiplex PCR; in TCRdb, only in-frame clones are kept and a portion is missing. The sample yields over 200,000 clones, about 83% seen once. V was clipped by 5 bases and J by 1 base; unmatched bases: 7. Germline CDR1 is MNHEY and CDR2 is SVGAGI. The CDR3 loop spans 15 amino acids. The sample taken for sequencing was peripheral blood. This receptor was obtained from a woman between 50 and 59 years old with active or convalescent COVID-19. This chain uses TRBV6-5 with TRBJ1-2; TRBD1 matches 7 bases. This chain's CDR3 is CASSNRQGINYGYTF. The CDR3 DNA sequence: TGTGCCAGCAGTAACCGACAGGGTATTAACTATGGCTACACCTTC.